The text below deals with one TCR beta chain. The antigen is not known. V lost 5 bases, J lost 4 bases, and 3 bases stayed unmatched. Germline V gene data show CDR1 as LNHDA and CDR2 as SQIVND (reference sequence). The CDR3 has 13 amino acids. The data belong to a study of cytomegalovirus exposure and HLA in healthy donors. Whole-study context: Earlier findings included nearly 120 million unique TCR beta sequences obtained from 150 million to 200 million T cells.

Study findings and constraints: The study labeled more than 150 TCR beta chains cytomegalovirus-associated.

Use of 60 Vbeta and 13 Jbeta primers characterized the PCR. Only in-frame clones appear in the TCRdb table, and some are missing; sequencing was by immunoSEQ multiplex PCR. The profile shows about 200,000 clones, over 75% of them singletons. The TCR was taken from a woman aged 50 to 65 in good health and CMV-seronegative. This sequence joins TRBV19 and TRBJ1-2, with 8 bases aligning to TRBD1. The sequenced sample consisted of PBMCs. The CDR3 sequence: CASSPGTGYGYTF. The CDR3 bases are TGTGCCAGTAGTCCTGGGACAGGCTATGGCTACACCTTC. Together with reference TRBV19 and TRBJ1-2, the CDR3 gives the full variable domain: DGGITQSPKYLFRKEGQNVTLSCEQNLNHDAMYWYRQDPGQGLRLIYYSQIVNDFQKGDIAEGYSVSREKKESFPLTVTSAQKNPTAFYLCASSPGTGYGYTFGSGTRLTVV.